This TCR beta chain was recorded in a study of technical replicates of blood from several donors. Germline loops: CDR1 MNHNY, CDR2 SVGAGI (reference sequence). The CDR3 sequence is 13 residues long. Deletions cut 6 bases from V and 0 bases from J, with 8 bases between. The repertoire was sequenced with immunoSEQ multiplex PCR; TCRdb's copy has only in-frame clones and lacks some. The sample has over 90,000 clones, 95% seen once. The sample taken for sequencing was T cells isolated from PBMCs. The chain combines TRBV6-6 with TRBJ2-5; the D gene is possibly TRBD2 (5 bases). The receptor was isolated from a human donor in good health. As DNA, the CDR3 is TGTGCCAGCAGCCGACTAAACCAAGAGACCCAGTACTTC. This codes for CASSRLNQETQYF.